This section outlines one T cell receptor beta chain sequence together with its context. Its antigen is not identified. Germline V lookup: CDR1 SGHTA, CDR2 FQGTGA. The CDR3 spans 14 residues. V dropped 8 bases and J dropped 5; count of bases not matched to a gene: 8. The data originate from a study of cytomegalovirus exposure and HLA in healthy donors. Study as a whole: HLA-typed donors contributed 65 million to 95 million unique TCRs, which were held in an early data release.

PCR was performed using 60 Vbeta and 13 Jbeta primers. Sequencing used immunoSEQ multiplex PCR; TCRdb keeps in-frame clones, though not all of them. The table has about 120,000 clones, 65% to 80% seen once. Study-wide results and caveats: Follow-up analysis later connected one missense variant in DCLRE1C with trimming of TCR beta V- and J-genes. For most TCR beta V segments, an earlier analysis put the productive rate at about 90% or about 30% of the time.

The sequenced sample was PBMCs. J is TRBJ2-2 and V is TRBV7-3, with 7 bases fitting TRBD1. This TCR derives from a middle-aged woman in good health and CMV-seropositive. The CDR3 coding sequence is TGTGCCAGCGGAACAGGGGACCGAACCGGGGAGCTGTTTTTT. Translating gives CASGTGDRTGELFF.